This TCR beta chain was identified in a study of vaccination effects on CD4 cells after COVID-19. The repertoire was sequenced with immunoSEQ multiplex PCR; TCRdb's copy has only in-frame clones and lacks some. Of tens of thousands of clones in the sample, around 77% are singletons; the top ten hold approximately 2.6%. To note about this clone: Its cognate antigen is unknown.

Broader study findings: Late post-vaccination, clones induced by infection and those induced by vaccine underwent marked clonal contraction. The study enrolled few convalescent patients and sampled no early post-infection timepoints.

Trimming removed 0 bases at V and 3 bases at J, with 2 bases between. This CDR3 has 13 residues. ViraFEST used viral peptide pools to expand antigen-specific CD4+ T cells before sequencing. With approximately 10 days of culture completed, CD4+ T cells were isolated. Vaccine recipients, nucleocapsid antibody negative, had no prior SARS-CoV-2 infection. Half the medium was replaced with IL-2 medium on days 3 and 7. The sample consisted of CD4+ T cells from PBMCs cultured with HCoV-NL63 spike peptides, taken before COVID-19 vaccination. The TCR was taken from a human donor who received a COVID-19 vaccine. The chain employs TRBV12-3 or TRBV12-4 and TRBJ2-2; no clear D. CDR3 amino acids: CASSLAHTGELFF. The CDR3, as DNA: TGTGCCAGCAGTTTAGCTCACACCGGGGAGCTGTTTTTT.